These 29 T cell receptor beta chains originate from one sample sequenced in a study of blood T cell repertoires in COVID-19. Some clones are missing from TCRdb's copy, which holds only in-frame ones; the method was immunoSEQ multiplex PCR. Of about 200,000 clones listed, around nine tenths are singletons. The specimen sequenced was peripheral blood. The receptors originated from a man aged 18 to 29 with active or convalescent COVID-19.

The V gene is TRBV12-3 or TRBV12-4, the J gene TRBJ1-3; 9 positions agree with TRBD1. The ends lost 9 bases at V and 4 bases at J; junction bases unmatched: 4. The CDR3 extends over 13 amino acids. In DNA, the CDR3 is TGTGCCAGTGGACAGGGGAACGGAAACACCATATATTTT. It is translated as CASGQGNGNTIYF.

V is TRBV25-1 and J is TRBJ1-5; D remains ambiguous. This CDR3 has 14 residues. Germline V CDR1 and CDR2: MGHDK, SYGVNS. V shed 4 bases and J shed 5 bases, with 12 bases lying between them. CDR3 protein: CASSAGVGDQPQHF. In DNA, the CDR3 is TGTGCCAGCAGTGCCGGGGTAGGTGATCAGCCCCAGCATTTT.

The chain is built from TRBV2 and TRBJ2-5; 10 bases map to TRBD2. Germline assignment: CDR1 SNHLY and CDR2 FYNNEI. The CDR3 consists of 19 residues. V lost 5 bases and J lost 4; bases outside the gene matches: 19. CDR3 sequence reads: CASSLRKLAGQVKGETQYF. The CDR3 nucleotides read TGTGCCAGCAGTCTACGTAAACTAGCGGGACAGGTTAAGGGAGAGACCCAGTACTTC. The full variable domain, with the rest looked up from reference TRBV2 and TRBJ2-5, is EPEVTQTPSHQVTQMGQEVILRCVPISNHLYFYWYRQILGQKVEFLVSFYNNEISEKSEIFDDQFSVERPDGSNFTLKIRSTKLEDSAMYFCASSLRKLAGQVKGETQYFGPGTRLLVL.

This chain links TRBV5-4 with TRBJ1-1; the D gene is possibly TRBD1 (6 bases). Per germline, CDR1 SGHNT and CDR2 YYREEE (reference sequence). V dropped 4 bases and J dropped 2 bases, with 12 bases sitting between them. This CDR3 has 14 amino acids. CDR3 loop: CASSRGQPNTEAFF. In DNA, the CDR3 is TGTGCCAGCAGCCGAGGACAGCCAAACACTGAAGCTTTCTTT.

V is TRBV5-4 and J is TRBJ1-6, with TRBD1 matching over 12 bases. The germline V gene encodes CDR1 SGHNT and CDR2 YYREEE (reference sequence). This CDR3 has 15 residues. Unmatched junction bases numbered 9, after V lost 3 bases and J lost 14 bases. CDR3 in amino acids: CASSWEPGQGATLHF. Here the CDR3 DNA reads TGTGCCAGCAGCTGGGAGCCGGGACAGGGGGCCACCCTCCACTTT.

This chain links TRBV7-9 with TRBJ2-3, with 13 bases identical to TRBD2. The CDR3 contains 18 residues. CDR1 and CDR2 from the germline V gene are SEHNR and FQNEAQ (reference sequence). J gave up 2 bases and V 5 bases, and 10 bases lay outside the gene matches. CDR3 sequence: CASSPDPGLAGLTDTQYF. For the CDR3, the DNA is TGTGCCAGCAGCCCAGACCCGGGACTAGCGGGGCTCACAGATACGCAGTATTTT.

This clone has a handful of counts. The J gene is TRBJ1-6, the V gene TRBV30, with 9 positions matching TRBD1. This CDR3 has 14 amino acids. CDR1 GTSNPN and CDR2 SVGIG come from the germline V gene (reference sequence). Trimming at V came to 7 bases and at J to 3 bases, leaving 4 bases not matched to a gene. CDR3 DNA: TGTGCCTTCGGACAGGGGCTCTATAATTCACCCCTCCACTTT. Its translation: CAFGQGLYNSPLHF.

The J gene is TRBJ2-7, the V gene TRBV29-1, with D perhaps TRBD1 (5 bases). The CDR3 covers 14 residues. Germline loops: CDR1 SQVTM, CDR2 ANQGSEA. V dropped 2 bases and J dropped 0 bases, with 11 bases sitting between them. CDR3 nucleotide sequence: TGCAGCGTTGAATTAGGGGTTTCCTCCTACGAGCAGTACTTC. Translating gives CSVELGVSSYEQYF.

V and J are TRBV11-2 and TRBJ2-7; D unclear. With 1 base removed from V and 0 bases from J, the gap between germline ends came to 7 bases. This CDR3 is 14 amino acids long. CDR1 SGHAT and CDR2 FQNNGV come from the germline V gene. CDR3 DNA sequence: TGTGCCAGCAGCTTAGTACCTAGCTCCTACGAGCAGTACTTC. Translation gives CASSLVPSSYEQYF.

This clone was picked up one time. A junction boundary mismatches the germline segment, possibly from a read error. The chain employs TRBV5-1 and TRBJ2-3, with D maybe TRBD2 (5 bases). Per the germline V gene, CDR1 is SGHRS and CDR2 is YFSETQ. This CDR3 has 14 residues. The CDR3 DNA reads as TGCGCCAGCAGCTTGGGGGCTAGCAGAGATACGCAGTATTTT. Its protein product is CASSLGASRDTQYF.

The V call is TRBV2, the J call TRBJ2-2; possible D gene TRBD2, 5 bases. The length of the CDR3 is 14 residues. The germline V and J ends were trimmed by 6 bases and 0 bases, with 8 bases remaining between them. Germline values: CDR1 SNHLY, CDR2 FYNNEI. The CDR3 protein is CASRERTNTGELFF. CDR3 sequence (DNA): TGTGCCAGCAGGGAGCGGACGAACACCGGGGAGCTGTTTTTT.

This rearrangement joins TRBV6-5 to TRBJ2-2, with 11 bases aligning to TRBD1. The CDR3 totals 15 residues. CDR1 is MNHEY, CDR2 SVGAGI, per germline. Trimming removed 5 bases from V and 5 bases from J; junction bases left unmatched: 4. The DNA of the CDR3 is TGTGCCAGCAGTCCAGGGACAGGGGGAACCGGGGAGCTGTTTTTT. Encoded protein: CASSPGTGGTGELFF.

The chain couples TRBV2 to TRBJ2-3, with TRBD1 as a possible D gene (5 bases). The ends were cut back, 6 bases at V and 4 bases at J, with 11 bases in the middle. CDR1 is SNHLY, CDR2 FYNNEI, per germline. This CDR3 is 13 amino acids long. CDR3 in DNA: TGTGCCAGCAGCCGGCGACAGTCAGATACGCAGTATTTT. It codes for CASSRRQSDTQYF.

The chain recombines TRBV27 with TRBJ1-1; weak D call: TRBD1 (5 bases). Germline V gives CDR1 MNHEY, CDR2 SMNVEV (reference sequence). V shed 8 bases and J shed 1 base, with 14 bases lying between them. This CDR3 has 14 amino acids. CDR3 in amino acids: CASSPRGRNTEAFF. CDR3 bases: TGTGCCAGCTCCCCAAGGGGTCGGAACACTGAAGCTTTCTTT.

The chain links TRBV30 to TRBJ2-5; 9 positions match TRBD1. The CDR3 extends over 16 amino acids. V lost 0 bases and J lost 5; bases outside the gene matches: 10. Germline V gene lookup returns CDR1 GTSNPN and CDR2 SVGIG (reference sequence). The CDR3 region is CAWSVKQGAGRETQYF. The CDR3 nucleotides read TGTGCCTGGAGTGTAAAACAGGGGGCTGGTAGGGAGACCCAGTACTTC.

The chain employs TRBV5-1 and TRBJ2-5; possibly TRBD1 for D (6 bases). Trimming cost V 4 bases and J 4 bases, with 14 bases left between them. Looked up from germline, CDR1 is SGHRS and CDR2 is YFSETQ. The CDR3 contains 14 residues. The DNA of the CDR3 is TGCGCCAGCAGCCCACAGACAGGTGGAGAGACCCAGTACTTC. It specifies CASSPQTGGETQYF. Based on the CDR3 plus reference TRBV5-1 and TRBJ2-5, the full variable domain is KAGVTQTPRYLIKTRGQQVTLSCSPISGHRSVSWYQQTPGQGLQFLFEYFSETQRNKGNFPGRFSGRQFSNSRSEMNVSTLELGDSALYLCASSPQTGGETQYFGPGTRLLVL.

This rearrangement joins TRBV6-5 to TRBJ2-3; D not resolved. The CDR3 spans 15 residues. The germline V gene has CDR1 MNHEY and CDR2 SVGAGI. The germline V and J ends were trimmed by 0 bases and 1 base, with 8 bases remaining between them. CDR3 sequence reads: CASSYSAPGTDTQYF. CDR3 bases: TGTGCCAGCAGTTACTCTGCTCCAGGCACAGATACGCAGTATTTT.

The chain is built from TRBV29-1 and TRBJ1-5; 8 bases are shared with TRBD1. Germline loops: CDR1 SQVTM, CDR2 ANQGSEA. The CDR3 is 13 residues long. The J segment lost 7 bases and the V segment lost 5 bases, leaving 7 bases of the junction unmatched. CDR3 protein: CSVKTGEGQPQHF. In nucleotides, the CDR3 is TGCAGCGTTAAGACAGGGGAAGGACAGCCCCAGCATTTT. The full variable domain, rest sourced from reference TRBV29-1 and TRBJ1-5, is SAVISQKPSRDICQRGTSLTIQCQVDSQVTMMFWYRQQPGQSLTLIATANQGSEATYESGFVIDKFPISRPNLTFSTLTVSNMSPEDSSIYLCSVKTGEGQPQHFGDGTRLSIL.

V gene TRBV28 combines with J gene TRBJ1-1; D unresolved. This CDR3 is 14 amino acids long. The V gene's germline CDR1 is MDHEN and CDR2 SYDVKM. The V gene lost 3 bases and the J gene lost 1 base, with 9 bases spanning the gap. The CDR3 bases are TGTGCCAGCAGTTTTGCTCACAAGAACACTGAAGCTTTCTTT. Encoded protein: CASSFAHKNTEAFF.

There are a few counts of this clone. The CDR3 sequence: CASSLTGAVPSGNTIYF. In DNA form, the CDR3 reads TGTGCCAGCAGCCTGACAGGGGCCGTTCCCTCTGGAAACACCATATATTTT. The chain employs TRBV7-9 and TRBJ1-3; 8 bases agree with TRBD1. Per germline, CDR1 SEHNR and CDR2 FQNEAQ (reference sequence). The V and J ends lost 5 bases and 0 bases, in that order; junction bases with no gene match: 9. CDR3 length: 17 amino acids.

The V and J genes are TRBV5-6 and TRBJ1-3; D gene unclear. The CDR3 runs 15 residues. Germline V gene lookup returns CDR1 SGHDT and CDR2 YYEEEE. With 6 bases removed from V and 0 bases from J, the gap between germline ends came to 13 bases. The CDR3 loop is CASTLQGSSGNTIYF. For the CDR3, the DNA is TGTGCCAGCACTTTGCAAGGGAGCTCTGGAAACACCATATATTTT.

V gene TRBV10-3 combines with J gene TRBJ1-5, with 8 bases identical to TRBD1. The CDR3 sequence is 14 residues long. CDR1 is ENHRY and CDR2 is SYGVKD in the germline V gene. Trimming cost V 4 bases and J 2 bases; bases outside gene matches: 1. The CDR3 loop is CAISAQGGNQPQHF. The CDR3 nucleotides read TGTGCCATCAGTGCACAGGGGGGCAATCAGCCCCAGCATTTT.

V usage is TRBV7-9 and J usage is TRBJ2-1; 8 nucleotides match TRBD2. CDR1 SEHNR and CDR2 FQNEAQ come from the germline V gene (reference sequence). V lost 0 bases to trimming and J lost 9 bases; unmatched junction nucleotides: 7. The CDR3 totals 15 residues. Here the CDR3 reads CASSLAWTSSGEQFF. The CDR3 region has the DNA TGTGCCAGCAGCTTAGCGTGGACTAGCTCCGGTGAGCAGTTCTTC.

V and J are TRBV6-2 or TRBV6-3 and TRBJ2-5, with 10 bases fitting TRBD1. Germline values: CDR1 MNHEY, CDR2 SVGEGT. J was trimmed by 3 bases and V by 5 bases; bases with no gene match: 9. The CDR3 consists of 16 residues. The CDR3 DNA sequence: TGTGCCAGCAGTGTTACCGTGGGACAGGGGAAAGAGACCCAGTACTTC. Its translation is CASSVTVGQGKETQYF.

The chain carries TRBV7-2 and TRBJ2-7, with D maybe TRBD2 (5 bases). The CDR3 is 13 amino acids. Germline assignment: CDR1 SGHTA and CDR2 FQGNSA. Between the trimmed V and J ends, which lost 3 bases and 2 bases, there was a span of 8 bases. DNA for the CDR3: TGTGCCAGCAGCTTGACTATTGCCTACGAGCAGTACTTC. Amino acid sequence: CASSLTIAYEQYF.

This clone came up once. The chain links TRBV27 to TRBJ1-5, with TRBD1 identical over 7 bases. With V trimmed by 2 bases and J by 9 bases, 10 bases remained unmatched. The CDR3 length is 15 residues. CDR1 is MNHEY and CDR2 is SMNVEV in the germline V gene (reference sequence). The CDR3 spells CASSLHRDSRVPQHF. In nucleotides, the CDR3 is TGTGCCAGCAGTTTACACCGGGACAGTCGCGTGCCCCAGCATTTT.

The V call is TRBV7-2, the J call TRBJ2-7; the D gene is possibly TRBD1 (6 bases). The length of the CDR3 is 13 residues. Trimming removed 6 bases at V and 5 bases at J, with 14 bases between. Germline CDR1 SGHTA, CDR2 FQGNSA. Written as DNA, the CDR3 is TGTGCCAGCAGGGGGACGGGACAAGACGAGCAGTACTTC. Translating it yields CASRGTGQDEQYF.

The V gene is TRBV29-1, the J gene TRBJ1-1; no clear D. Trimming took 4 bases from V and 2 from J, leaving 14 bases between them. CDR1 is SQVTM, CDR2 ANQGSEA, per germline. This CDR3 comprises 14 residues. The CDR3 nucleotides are TGCAGCGTTGCATCGATAGCCGTAAACACTGAAGCTTTCTTT. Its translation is CSVASIAVNTEAFF.

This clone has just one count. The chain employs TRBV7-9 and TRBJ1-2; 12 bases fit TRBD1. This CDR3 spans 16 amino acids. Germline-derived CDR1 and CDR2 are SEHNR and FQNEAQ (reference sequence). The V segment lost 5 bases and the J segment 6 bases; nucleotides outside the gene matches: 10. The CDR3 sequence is CASSPSGTGGGNGYTF. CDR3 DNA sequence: TGTGCCAGCAGCCCATCCGGGACAGGGGGCGGGAATGGCTACACCTTC.